This TCR beta chain was captured in a study of T cell responses to AZD1222 COVID-19 vaccine. Study results and caveats: It was only a handful of AZD1222 recipients who were seropositive at baseline. The peak T cell response came first, and repertoires were sampled only after it. There were mostly white British donors and more females than males, and clonal diversity was possibly underestimated. Compared with day 0, the breadth and depth of the Spike-specific TCR repertoire rose significantly after two doses of AZD1222.

Concerning this clone: Its antigen is currently unknown.

This table comes from immunoSEQ multiplex PCR, and its TCRdb copy is limited to in-frame clones, with some not included. The sample yields about 210,000 clones, about 94% seen once. V gave up 2 bases and J gave up 0 bases; unmatched junction bases: 4. Germline-derived CDR1 and CDR2 are MNHEY and SMNVEV (reference sequence). The length of the CDR3 is 15 residues. The clonotype comes from an adult who received the MenACWY meningococcal vaccine as a control. V gene TRBV27 combines with J gene TRBJ2-7; 7 bases are a match to TRBD1. The source was peripheral blood, collected 28 days after the second dose of the MenACWY control vaccine. CDR3 sequence reads: CASSLIAGGSYEQYF. The CDR3 nucleotides read TGTGCCAGCAGTTTAATAGCAGGGGGCTCCTACGAGCAGTACTTC.